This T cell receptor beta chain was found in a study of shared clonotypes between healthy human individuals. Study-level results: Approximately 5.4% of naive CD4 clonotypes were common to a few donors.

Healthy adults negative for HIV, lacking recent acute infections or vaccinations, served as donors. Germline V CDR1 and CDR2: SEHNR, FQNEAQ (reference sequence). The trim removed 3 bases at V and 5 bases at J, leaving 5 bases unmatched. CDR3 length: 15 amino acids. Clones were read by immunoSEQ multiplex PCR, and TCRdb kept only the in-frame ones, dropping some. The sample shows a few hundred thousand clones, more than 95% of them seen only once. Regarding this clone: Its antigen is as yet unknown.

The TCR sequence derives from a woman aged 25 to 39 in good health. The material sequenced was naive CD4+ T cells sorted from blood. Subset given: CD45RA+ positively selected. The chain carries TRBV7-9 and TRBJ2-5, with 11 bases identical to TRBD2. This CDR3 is CASSLPSGRRETQYF. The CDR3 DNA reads TGTGCCAGCAGCTTGCCTAGCGGGAGGAGGGAGACCCAGTACTTC.